This is a list of T cell receptor beta chains from one sample in a study of blood T cell repertoires in COVID-19. Sequenced by immunoSEQ multiplex PCR; TCRdb stores in-frame clones only, minus some. The sample carries tens of thousands of clones, 60% to 85% recorded once. The sequenced sample was peripheral blood. The origin of the receptors is a human donor in a cohort sampled during active COVID-19. The CDR3 runs from the conserved cysteine through the conserved F or W. A D gene is named only where the DNA matches it firmly. Where a row states a size, it is once, few, many or the class of an expanded clone; other rows omit it.

size	D	J	V	CDR3	DNA
NA	TRBD1	TRBJ2-7	TRBV7-9	CASSLGTGGTEQYF	TGTGCCAGCAGCTTGGGCACAGGGGGCACCGAGCAGTACTTC
NA	NA	TRBJ1-2	TRBV7-9	CASSPEGANYGYTF	TGTGCCAGCAGCCCCGAGGGGGCTAACTATGGCTACACCTTC
NA	NA	TRBJ2-7	TRBV10-3	CAISGIQKTSYEQYF	TGTGCCATCAGTGGCATCCAGAAAACCTCCTACGAGCAGTACTTC
NA	NA	TRBJ1-2	TRBV12-3/TRBV12-4	CASSSTGPRGYTF	TGTGCCAGCAGCTCCACAGGGCCGCGGGGCTACACCTTC
NA	TRBD2	TRBJ2-3	TRBV27	CASSPRGSTDTQYF	TGTGCCAGCAGTCCGCGGGGGAGCACAGATACGCAGTATTTT
NA	NA	TRBJ2-7	TRBV7-2	CASSQGSYEQYF	TGTGCCAGCAGCCAGGGGTCCTACGAGCAGTACTTC
few	TRBD1	TRBJ1-5	TRBV13	CASSLGQGNQPQHF	TGTGCCAGCAGCTTGGGACAGGGAAATCAGCCCCAGCATTTT
NA	NA	TRBJ1-1	TRBV6-6	CASSATGFRTEAFF	TGTGCCAGCAGCGCCACAGGGTTTCGGACTGAAGCTTTCTTT
NA	TRBD2	TRBJ2-7	TRBV7-9	CASSTRTSASSYEQYF	TGTGCCAGCAGCACCCGGACTAGCGCCAGCTCCTACGAGCAGTACTTC
NA	NA	TRBJ2-6	TRBV29-1	CSVYLRRSGANVLTF	TGCAGCGTTTATCTCCGGAGGTCTGGGGCCAACGTCCTGACTTTC
NA	NA	TRBJ2-7	TRBV28	CASSRDVGTSYEQYF	TGTGCCAGCAGTCGTGACGTCGGGACTTCCTACGAGCAGTACTTC
NA	NA	TRBJ1-2	TRBV18	CASSPPKEFFYGYTF	TGTGCCAGCTCACCACCGAAGGAGTTTTTCTATGGCTACACCTTC
NA	NA	TRBJ2-1	TRBV5-1	CASRRQEYNEQFF	TGCGCCAGCAGACGACAGGAGTACAATGAGCAGTTCTTC
once	NA	TRBJ2-7	TRBV18	CASSPTTASYEQYF	TGTGCCAGCTCACCAACAACAGCTTCCTACGAGCAGTACTTC
once	NA	TRBJ1-1	TRBV29-1	CSVLKGGAEAFF	TGCAGCGTTTTAAAAGGGGGGGCTGAAGCTTTCTTT
NA	NA	TRBJ1-5	TRBV3-1/TRBV3-2	CASSQQGGQPQHF	TGTGCCAGCAGCCAACAGGGAGGGCAGCCCCAGCATTTT
NA	TRBD1	TRBJ2-7	TRBV7-9	CASSLAAGGRYEQYF	TGTGCCAGCAGCTTAGCGGCAGGGGGACGCTACGAGCAGTACTTC
NA	NA	TRBJ1-5	TRBV28	CASTLRGAREGNQPQHF	TGTGCCAGCACCCTAAGGGGGGCTCGGGAGGGCAATCAGCCCCAGCATTTT
NA	NA	TRBJ2-7	TRBV11-3	CASSLGPPYEQYF	TGTGCCAGCAGCTTGGGCCCCCCCTACGAGCAGTACTTC
NA	NA	TRBJ1-3	TRBV30	CAWTGTYSGNTIYF	TGTGCCTGGACCGGGACATACTCTGGAAACACCATATATTTT
NA	NA	TRBJ2-7	TRBV24-1	CATILGLAKYYEQYF	TGTGCCACCATTCTCGGGCTAGCAAAATACTACGAGCAGTACTTC
NA	NA	TRBJ2-7	TRBV18	CASSQGLYEQYF	TGTGCCAGCTCCCAGGGGCTCTACGAGCAGTACTTC
NA	NA	TRBJ1-3	TRBV4-3	CASSQVFSVLGNTIYF	TGCGCCAGCAGCCAAGTGTTTAGTGTTCTGGGAAACACCATATATTTT
NA	NA	TRBJ1-2	TRBV28	CASSSRKIGWDYGYTF	TGTGCCAGCAGTTCTAGAAAAATTGGGTGGGACTATGGCTACACCTTC
NA	TRBD1	TRBJ2-7	TRBV10-1	CASSSQGAVIYEQYF	TGCGCCAGCAGTTCACAGGGGGCGGTTATCTACGAGCAGTACTTC
NA	NA	TRBJ2-5	TRBV7-8	CASSLAGAETQYF	TGTGCCAGCAGCTTAGCGGGAGCGGAGACCCAGTACTTC
NA	TRBD1	TRBJ2-7	TRBV19	CATQGVAGPSYEQYF	TGTGCCACCCAGGGGGTGGCCGGCCCTTCCTACGAGCAGTACTTC
few	NA	TRBJ1-1	TRBV5-1	CASSQGMGRDQLGTEAFF	TGCGCCAGCAGCCAGGGGATGGGCAGGGACCAACTCGGGACTGAAGCTTTCTTT
NA	TRBD2	TRBJ2-2	TRBV30	CAWSIHGGLAGVNTGELFF	TGTGCCTGGAGTATCCACGGGGGACTAGCGGGGGTTAACACCGGGGAGCTGTTTTTT